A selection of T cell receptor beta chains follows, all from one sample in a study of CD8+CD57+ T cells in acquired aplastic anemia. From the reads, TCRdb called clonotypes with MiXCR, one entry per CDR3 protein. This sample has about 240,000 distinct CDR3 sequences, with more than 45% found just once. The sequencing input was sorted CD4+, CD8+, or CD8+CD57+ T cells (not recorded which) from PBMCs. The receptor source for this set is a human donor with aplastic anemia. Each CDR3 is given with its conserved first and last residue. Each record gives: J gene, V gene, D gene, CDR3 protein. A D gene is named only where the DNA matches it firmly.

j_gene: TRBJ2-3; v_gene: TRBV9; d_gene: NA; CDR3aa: CASSTPRDSYRADTQYF
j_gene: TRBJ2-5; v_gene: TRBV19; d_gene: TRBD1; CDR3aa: CASSIGYRDRGSRETQYF
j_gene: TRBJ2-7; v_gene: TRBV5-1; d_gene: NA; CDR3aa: CASSQRVGMYEQYF
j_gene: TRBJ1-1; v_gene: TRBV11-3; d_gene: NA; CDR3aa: CASSLGTIGGTEAFF
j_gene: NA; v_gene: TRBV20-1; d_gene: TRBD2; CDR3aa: CSATGTSGSRMETQYF
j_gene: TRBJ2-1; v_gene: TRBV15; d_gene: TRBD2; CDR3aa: CATSRDLQGGGAPNEQFF
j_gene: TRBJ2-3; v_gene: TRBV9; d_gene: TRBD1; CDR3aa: CASSWTGGADTQYF
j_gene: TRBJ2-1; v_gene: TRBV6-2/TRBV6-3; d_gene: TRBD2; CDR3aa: CASSGTSGGGLSPTDEQFF
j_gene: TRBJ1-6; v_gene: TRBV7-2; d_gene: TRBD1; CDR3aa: CASSLLQGVSPLHF
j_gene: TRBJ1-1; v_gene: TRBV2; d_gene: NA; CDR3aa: CASSPQSTASQLDSMNTEAFF
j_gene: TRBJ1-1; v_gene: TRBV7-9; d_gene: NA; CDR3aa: CASSFRGGRHGSAEAFF
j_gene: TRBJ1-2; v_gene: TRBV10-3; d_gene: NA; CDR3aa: CAISEMDSPNYGYTF
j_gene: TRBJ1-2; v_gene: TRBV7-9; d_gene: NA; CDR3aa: CASSLDPGPSLLGYTF
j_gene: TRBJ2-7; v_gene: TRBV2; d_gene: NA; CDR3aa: CASSRVYYEQYF
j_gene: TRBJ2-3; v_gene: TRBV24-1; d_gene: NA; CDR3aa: CATSDSTVTDTQYF
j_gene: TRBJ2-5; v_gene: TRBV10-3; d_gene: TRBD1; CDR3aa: CAISDRKGQLEETQYF
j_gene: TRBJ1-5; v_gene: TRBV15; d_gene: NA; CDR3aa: CATSRDRYSGQPQHF
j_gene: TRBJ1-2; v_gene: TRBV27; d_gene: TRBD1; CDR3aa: CASSPSDRVGYTF
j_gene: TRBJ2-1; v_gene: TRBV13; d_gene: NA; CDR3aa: CASSSDREGAEQFF
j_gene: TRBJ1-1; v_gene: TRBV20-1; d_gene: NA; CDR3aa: CSAWRNTEAFF
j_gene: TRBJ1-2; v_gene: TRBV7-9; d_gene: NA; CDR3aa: CASSQVGNYGYTF
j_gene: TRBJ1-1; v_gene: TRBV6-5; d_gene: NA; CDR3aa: CASSYGGVNTEALF
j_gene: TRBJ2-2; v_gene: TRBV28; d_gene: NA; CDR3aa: CASSLQGAGELFF
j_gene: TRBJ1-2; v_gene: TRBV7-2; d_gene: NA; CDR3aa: CASSLATTNYGYTF
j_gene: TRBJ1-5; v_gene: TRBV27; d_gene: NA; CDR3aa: CASSLVGYQPQHF
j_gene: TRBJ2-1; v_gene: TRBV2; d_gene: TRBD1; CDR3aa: CASRRDSSYNEQFF
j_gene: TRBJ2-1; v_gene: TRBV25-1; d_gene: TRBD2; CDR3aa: CATQTSGSYNEQFF
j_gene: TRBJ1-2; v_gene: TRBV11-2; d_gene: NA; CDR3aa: CASRPNTHAGRGYRGYTF
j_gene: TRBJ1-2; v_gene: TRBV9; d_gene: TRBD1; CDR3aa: CASSDGRDRGLGYGYTF
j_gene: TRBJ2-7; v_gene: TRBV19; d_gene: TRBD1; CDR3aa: CASSTGTGEYEQYF
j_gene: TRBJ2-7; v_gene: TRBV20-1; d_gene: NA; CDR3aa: CSARTAYEQYF
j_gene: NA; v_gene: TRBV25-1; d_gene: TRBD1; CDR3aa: CASSLSQGAQETQYF
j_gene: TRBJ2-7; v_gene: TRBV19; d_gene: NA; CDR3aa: CASSMAATRGPYEQYF
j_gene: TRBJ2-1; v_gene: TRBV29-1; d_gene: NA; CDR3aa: CSAERDNEQFF
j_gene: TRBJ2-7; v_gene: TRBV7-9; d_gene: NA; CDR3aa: CASSYKTGKAQYF
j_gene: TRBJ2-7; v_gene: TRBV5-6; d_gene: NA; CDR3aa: CASSRGPNEQYF
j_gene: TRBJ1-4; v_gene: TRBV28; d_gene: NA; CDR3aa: CASGYDEKLFF
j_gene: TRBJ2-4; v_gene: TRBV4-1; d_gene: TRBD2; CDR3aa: CASSLTIAGQNIQYF
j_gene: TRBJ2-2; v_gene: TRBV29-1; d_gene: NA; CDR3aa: CSVERGGLFF
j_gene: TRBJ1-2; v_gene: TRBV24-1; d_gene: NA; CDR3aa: CATSDFGVGYGYTF
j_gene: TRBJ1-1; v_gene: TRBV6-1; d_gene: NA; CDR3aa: CASSLSILGAEAFF
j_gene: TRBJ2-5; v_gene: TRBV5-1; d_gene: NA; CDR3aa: CASSVADFQPQYF
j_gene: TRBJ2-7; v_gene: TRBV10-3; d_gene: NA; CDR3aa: CAISERGSSSYEQYF